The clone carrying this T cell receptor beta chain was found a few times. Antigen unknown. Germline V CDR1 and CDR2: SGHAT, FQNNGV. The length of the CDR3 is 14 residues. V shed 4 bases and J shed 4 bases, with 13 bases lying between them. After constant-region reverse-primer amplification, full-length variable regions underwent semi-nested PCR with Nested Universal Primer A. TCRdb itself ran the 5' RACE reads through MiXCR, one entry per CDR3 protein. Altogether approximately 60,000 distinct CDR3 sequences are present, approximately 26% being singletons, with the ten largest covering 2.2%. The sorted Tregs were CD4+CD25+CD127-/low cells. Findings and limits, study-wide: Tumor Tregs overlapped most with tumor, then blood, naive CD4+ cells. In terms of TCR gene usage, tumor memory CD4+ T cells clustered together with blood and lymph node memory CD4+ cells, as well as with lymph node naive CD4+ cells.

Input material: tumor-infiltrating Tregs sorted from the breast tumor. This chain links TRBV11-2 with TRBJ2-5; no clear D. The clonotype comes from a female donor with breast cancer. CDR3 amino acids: CASSWGRSTETQYF. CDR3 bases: TGTGCCAGCAGCTGGGGTCGGAGCACAGAGACCCAGTACTTC.